This T cell receptor beta chain was sequenced in a study of blood T cells in healthy people across ages (dated by TCRdb to between 2014 and 2016). With respect to the entire study: In model experiments, roughly one uniquely barcoded TCR beta cDNA molecule per two T cells was captured by template switching. The study measured age-related changes in TCR beta repertoire diversity using deep sequencing normalized with unique cDNA molecular identifiers. The donors were split into four age groups: young (average 16 years), middle-aged (about 40), aged (roughly 60) and long-lived (roughly 88). To avoid experimental bias, donors of different ages were randomly spread across the sequencing lanes. Using the same blood draw, the study looked at two additional independent replicas of 1 million unique cDNA reads for two donors, one aged 18 to 29 and the other aged 80 or older.

As concerns this clonotype: This clone's antigen is unknown. There are no base qualities to consult, and no much larger clone falls within one base.

Donors were about 36 systemically healthy Caucasian individuals from Russia aged roughly 6 to 90 years. Around 10 milliliters of peripheral blood were collected from each donor into EDTA-treated Vacutainer tubes. Ficoll-Paque density-gradient centrifugation was used to isolate PBMCs, with at least 7 million obtained per sample. Trizol reagent was used to extract total RNA from the PBMCs, yielding at least 5 micrograms per sample. For every donor, an aliquot of PBMCs went through flow cytometry to measure the percentages of naive CD45RAhigh/CD27high T cells. The protocol used for the library was 5' RACE. Instrument on record: Illumina HiSeq 2500. A second PCR of about 6 to 12 cycles was run with a J-beta primer mix and a sample-barcoded 5' primer. A template-switch 5' adaptor carrying 12 random nucleotides introduced a unique molecular identifier onto each TCR beta cDNA molecule. Each sample yielded at least 3 million CDR3-containing paired-end reads. First-strand cDNA synthesis was performed from all RNA using the Mint cDNA synthesis kit, with priming by a TRBC-specific oligonucleotide. Following uracil-DNA glycosylase treatment, all cDNA underwent a first 18-cycle PCR with the universal primers M1SS and BC2_uni_R. Turning to the authors' computational methods: For normalization, 1 million high-quality reads were randomly selected from each sample, with every read carrying a distinct molecular identifier. Reads with shared molecular identifiers were discarded instead of being binned into consensus sequences. MiTCR, set to a Q25 quality threshold and the strictest error-elimination algorithm, was used for CDR3 identification, clonotype clustering and error correction. A nonparametric unseen species model with Euler transformation was used to estimate lower-bound total TCR beta diversity. TCRdb reran the public reads through fastp at Q25 and MiXCR, keeping productive beta chains. Merged by CDR3 protein, the rows form single entries marked with the most common genes and DNA. These V and J calls are TCRdb output, not the study's own analysis. The sample includes about 1.6 million distinct CDR3 sequences, with approximately 32% observed a single time. Of the sample, roughly 12% is held by the ten largest clones.

From the germline V gene, CDR1 is SGHTA and CDR2 is FQGNSA. The cysteine opens and the phenylalanine closes a CDR3 of 15 amino acids. Of the read, only the CDR3 DNA is kept; its 45 bases are in frame from base 1. For this chain, trimming is 1 base at the V end and 2 bases at the J end, and the number of junction bases without a gene match is 5. General findings and caveats noted by the study authors: Observed TCR beta diversity per million T cells fell roughly linearly with age, and a significant reduction was already apparent by age about 43. Observed TCR beta diversity correlated strongly with the percentage of naive T cells measured by flow cytometry. Bulk unsorted PBMC profiling prevented conclusive comparison of naive and antigen-experienced compartments. Because the CMV infection status of the donors was unknown, age-related changes in expanded clonotypes may potentially have been confounded. Compared with the aged group, the long-lived group had more naive CD4+ T cells, fewer expanded clones and increased TCR diversity, a pattern suggesting age selection. Estimates of total diversity from one million sequenced T cells were regarded as lower bounds and underestimates.

Here the chain combines TRBV7-2 and TRBJ2-7; a stretch of 7 junction bases matches TRBD2. The sequence derives from a woman in her twenties or thirties in good health. Sequences were obtained from blood. The DNA sequence is TGTGCCAGCAGCTTAGTCAGCGGGACCACCTACGAGCAGTACTTC. Its protein is CASSLVSGTTYEQYF. Reference TRBV7-2 and TRBJ2-7 proteins supply the regions before and after the CDR3; the full variable domain is: GAGVSQSPSNKVTEKGKDVELRCDPISGHTALYWYRQSLGQGLEFLIYFQGNSAPDKSGLPSDRFSAERTGGSVSTLTIQRTQQEDSAVYLCASSLVSGTTYEQYFGPGTRLTVT.